The source of this TCR beta chain is a study of CD8 T cells in Susac syndrome. RNA amounts of about 0.5 to 1 ug underwent reverse transcription with random hexamers. Multiplex PCR with immunoSEQ amplified the TCR beta CDR3 across 54 Vbeta and 13 Jbeta. TCRdb recomputed calls from the immunoSEQ multiplex PCR reads with MiXCR, one row per CDR3 protein. The data contain just over 150,000 distinct CDR3 sequences, roughly 95% of them singletons. V was clipped by 7 bases and J by 1 base, with 16 bases between them. Germline V gives CDR1 SQVTM, CDR2 ANQGSEA. The length of the CDR3 is 14 residues. The J gene is TRBJ2-5, the V gene TRBV29-1, with a tentative D call TRBD1 (6 bases). The specimen sequenced was CD4+ T cells from PBMCs. The clonotype was recovered from a human donor with Susac syndrome. The DNA for the CDR3 is TGCAGCGCCCTGACAGGCGAGGTCCAAGAGACCCAGTACTTC. Translating gives CSALTGEVQETQYF.